The TCR beta chain under discussion was sequenced for a study of blood T cell repertoires in COVID-19 (TCRdb year 2020). Background on the whole study: The collaborator samples originated in the United States, Italy and Spain and spanned the acute and convalescent phases of COVID-19. The material from the prospective study consisted of cDNA or gDNA derived from T cells, B-cell-depleted T cells, or PBMCs. Subjects who had been exposed to COVID-19, were actively infected with it, or had recovered from it provided the deeply sampled blood TCRbeta repertoires that made up the dataset. A freely available public database, intended as a resource for researchers studying the immune response to SARS-CoV-2, is where the repertoires were released. The samples were drawn from the first 160 participants of the ongoing ImmuneRACE study and from 1,254 subjects provided by 6 global collaborators. A de-identified subject ID, COVID-19 status, age in years and sex were almost always included in the sample metadata. Where available, HLA class I and class II types were obtained from metadata supplied by the sample provider rather than from assay-based typing.

TCRbeta CDR3 regions were amplified from genomic DNA using the immunoSEQ Assay, a bias-controlled multiplex PCR. The study's processing was this. The number of nucleated cells in each sample was estimated by amplification of reference gene primers within the assay. To quantify the absolute abundance of each unique TCRbeta CDR3 rearrangement, sequence reads were collapsed and filtered. For each sample, productive Simpson clonality was calculated as the square root of Simpson's diversity index across productive rearrangements. TCRdb stores this immuneACCESS table with in-frame sequences only. Part of the clones is absent; in the studies checked, under half of the shortfall reflects unresolved V genes, and no reason is known for the rest. Clone size and the V and J calls come from that table; the DNA yielded D and trimming. This sample has fewer than 85,000 clones in its table, and roughly 80% of those were observed once. The ten largest account for 4.8% of the sample.

The collaborating institutions used their own protocols to collect whole blood in K2EDTA tubes. Collaborator samples were shipped for TCRbeta analysis as frozen whole blood, isolated PBMCs, or DNA extracted from either sample type. Here is what the overall study found, with its caveats: The quantity of clinical and demographic metadata differed by source and by participant and was supplied without curation.

Note on this clone: Which antigen it targets is not known. The sample holds no much larger clone one base away, and base qualities are not on file.

The germline V gene supplies CDR1 SGHDN and CDR2 FVKESK. The CDR3, cysteine through phenylalanine, is 17 amino acids long. Only the CDR3 DNA stays, 51 bases, in frame from base 1. Trimming leaves V shorter by 0 bases and J shorter by 1 base, with the junction holding 8 bases beyond the gene matches. This receptor was taken from a woman aged 80 or older with active or convalescent COVID-19. Sequenced sample: peripheral blood. This sequence uses TRBV14 and TRBJ2-7, with 8 bases aligning to TRBD2. CDR3 region: CASSQDYIGTRSYEQYF. The DNA reads TGTGCCAGCAGCCAAGATTATATCGGGACTAGATCCTACGAGCAGTACTTC.